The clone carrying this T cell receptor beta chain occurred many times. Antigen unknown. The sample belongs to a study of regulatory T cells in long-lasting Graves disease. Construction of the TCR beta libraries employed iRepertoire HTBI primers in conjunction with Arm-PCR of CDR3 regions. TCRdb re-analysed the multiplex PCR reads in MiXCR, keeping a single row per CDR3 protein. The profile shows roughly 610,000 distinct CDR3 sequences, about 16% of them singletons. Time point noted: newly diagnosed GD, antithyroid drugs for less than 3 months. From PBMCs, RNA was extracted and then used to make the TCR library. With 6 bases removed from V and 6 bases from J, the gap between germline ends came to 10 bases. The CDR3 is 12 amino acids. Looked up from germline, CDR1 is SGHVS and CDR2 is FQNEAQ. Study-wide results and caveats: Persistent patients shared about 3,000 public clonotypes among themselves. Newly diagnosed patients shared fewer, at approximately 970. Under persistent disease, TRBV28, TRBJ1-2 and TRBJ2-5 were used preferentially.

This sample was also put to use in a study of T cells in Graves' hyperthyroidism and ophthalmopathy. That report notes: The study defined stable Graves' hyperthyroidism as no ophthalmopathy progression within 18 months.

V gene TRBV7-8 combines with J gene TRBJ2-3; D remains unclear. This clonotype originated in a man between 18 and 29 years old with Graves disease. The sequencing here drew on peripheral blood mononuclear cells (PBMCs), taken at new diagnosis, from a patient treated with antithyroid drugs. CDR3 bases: TGTGCCAGCAGTCGACTCGGGGATACGCAGTATTTT. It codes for CASSRLGDTQYF.